This T cell receptor (beta chain) came from a study of pediatric ulcerative colitis. CDR3 size: 15 residues. Trimming took 5 bases from V and 4 from J; bases not matched to a gene: 9. The germline V gene encodes CDR1 SEHNR and CDR2 FQNEAQ (reference sequence). Blood was drawn at the time of colonoscopy. Assay: immunoSEQ multiplex PCR; the TCRdb copy retains only in-frame clones and omits some. Counted here are around 65,000 clones, 70% to 85% occurring once; the ten biggest clones make up roughly 5.2%. Comments on this clone: Its antigen is as yet unknown.

Study-level results: In rectum, acute severe colitis had expanded clones and less diversity. Two rectal clonotypes were found only in ulcerative colitis patients, all of them. Ulcerative colitis patients shared more blood-rectal clones than controls.

This TCR was recovered from a boy between 10 and 17 years old with moderate ulcerative colitis. The chain carries TRBV7-9 and TRBJ1-1, with 8 bases aligning to TRBD1. The sequencing input was blood. The chain's CDR3 is CASSGSDRVGTEAFF. CDR3 sequence (DNA): TGTGCCAGCAGCGGGTCGGACAGGGTCGGCACTGAAGCTTTCTTT.